The 23 T cell receptor beta chains reported below all come from one sample, sequenced in a study of beta chain features in type 1 diabetes. The isolated RNA, all of it, was reverse transcribed, so expressed TCRB transcripts were what got sequenced. TCRdb's copy holds only in-frame clones and misses some; the assay was immunoSEQ multiplex PCR. Of a few hundred thousand clones in the sample, less than 15% were seen once. The specimen was naive CD4+ T cells from blood. Every receptor here comes from a woman between 18 and 30 years old in good health.

This clone came up a few times. The chain couples TRBV14 to TRBJ2-7; 10 bases are shared with TRBD2. The CDR3 is 14 residues long. Trimming cost V 4 bases and J 3 bases; bases outside gene matches: 3. Germline-derived CDR1 and CDR2 are SGHDN and FVKESK. The CDR3 coding sequence is TGTGCCAGCAGCCCGAGGACTAGCGGCTACGAGCAGTACTTC. Its translation is CASSPRTSGYEQYF.

This sequence joins TRBV25-1 and TRBJ2-5, with 13 bases aligning to TRBD2. J lost 5 bases, V lost 1 base, and 4 bases had no gene match. This CDR3 is 16 amino acids long. Germline-derived CDR1 and CDR2 are MGHDK and SYGVNS. The CDR3 region is CASSESGLAGAETQYF. The CDR3, as DNA: TGTGCCAGCAGTGAATCCGGACTAGCGGGAGCTGAGACCCAGTACTTC. The whole variable domain, remainder taken from reference TRBV25-1 and TRBJ2-5, is EADIYQTPRYLVIGTGKKITLECSQTMGHDKMYWYQQDPGMELHLIHYSYGVNSTEKGDLSSESTVSRIRTEHFPLTLESARPSHTSQYLCASSESGLAGAETQYFGPGTRLLVL.

The chain is built from TRBV9 and TRBJ2-1, with 9 bases aligning to TRBD2. This CDR3 is 16 amino acids long. Per the germline V gene, CDR1 is SGDLS and CDR2 is YYNGEE. Trimming took 3 bases from V and 7 from J; bases not matched to a gene: 11. CDR3 protein: CASSGGLAGGQNEQFF. CDR3 nucleotides: TGTGCCAGCAGCGGGGGACTCGCGGGAGGGCAAAATGAGCAGTTCTTC.

This clone occurred a few times. This sequence joins TRBV7-3 and TRBJ1-1, with 9 bases identical to TRBD1. This CDR3 contains 13 residues. V dropped 0 bases and J dropped 7; count of bases not matched to a gene: 0. Germline V gives CDR1 SGHTA, CDR2 FQGTGA. The CDR3 sequence: CASSLTDRGEAFF. Here the CDR3 DNA reads TGTGCCAGCAGCTTAACGGACAGGGGTGAAGCTTTCTTT.

This clone has more than one count but fewer than ten. CDR3 sequence: CASSLLDRGGYEQYF. CDR3 nucleotide sequence: TGTGCCAGCAGCTTGCTCGACAGGGGAGGCTACGAGCAGTACTTC. V usage is TRBV5-4 and J usage is TRBJ2-7; 8 nucleotides match TRBD1. The germline V gene encodes CDR1 SGHNT and CDR2 YYREEE (reference sequence). The CDR3 runs to 15 residues. Trimming cost V 1 base and J 3 bases; bases outside gene matches: 6.

V usage is TRBV27 and J usage is TRBJ2-5; 7 nucleotides match TRBD1. The CDR3 runs 13 residues. CDR1 is MNHEY and CDR2 is SMNVEV in the germline V gene (reference sequence). With V trimmed by 6 bases and J by 2 bases, 3 bases remained unmatched. The CDR3 DNA follows: TGTGCCAGCAGGTGGGACAGACAAGAGACCCAGTACTTC. It specifies CASRWDRQETQYF.

This clone was observed a handful of times. One junction end disagrees with the germline gene, perhaps due to a read error. V and J are TRBV4-1 and TRBJ1-5; the D is unclear. There are 16 residues in the CDR3. Germline assignment: CDR1 MGHRA and CDR2 YSYEKL. The CDR3 loop reads CASSQAVGISNQPQHF. The CDR3 DNA follows: TGCGCCAGCAGTCAAGCCGTCGGTATAAGCAATCAGCCCCAGCATTTT.

On this clone itself: At one end, the junction sequence differs from germline, possibly due to a read error. The chain recombines TRBV7-3 with TRBJ2-3; D remains unclear. Germline V lookup: CDR1 SGHTA, CDR2 FQGTGA. The CDR3 totals 12 residues. This CDR3 reads CAISRGADTQYF. The CDR3 DNA is TGTGCCATCAGCCGAGGTGCAGATACGCAGTATTTT.

Concerning this clone itself: This same CDR3 is encoded by further DNA sequences in the sample. The genes are TRBV30 and TRBJ2-1; 8 bases fit TRBD2. CDR1 and CDR2 (germline): GTSNPN, SVGIG (reference sequence). After removal of 3 bases from V and 2 bases from J, the junction contained 9 bases not matched to a gene. The CDR3 totals 16 residues. CDR3: CAWSAGLAGAYNEQFF. CDR3 in DNA: TGTGCCTGGAGCGCGGGGCTAGCGGGCGCCTACAATGAGCAGTTCTTC.

CDR3 amino acids: CASSHRGTEAFF. The CDR3 DNA follows: TGTGCCAGCAGCCACAGGGGCACTGAAGCTTTCTTT. The rearrangement links TRBV14 to TRBJ1-1; tentatively, D is TRBD1 (6 bases). The CDR3 runs to 12 residues. The V gene lost 3 bases and the J gene lost 4 bases, with 6 bases spanning the gap. Germline V gene data show CDR1 as SGHDN and CDR2 as FVKESK.

The chain employs TRBV30 and TRBJ2-7; 11 bases fit TRBD2. Per germline, CDR1 GTSNPN and CDR2 SVGIG (reference sequence). CDR3 length: 18 amino acids. The ends lost 2 bases at V and 3 bases at J; junction bases unmatched: 15. The CDR3 coding sequence is TGTGCCTGGAGTTACGGACTAGCGGGCCGATCCAGGAGCTACGAGCAGTACTTC. Translated: CAWSYGLAGRSRSYEQYF.

A word on this clone: The same CDR3 can be traced to other DNA sequences in this sample. The genes are TRBV30 and TRBJ1-4; D is possibly TRBD1 (5 bases). The length of the CDR3 is 13 residues. Germline V gene lookup returns CDR1 GTSNPN and CDR2 SVGIG (reference sequence). Deletions cut 2 bases from V and 3 bases from J, with 7 bases between. CDR3 coding DNA: TGTGCCTGGAGTCTAGGGGCTAATGAAAAACTGTTTTTT. Its protein is CAWSLGANEKLFF.

The chain has TRBV15 and TRBJ2-1; TRBD2 agrees at 8 bases. Germline CDR1 is LNHNV and CDR2 is YYDKDF (reference sequence). V lost 2 bases to trimming and J lost 6 bases; unmatched junction nucleotides: 15. The CDR3 loop spans 18 amino acids. CDR3 in amino acids: CATSRQKPVGGRPNEQFF. The CDR3 region has the DNA TGTGCCACCAGCAGACAAAAGCCTGTGGGCGGGAGGCCCAATGAGCAGTTCTTC. Based on the CDR3 plus reference TRBV15 and TRBJ2-1, the full variable domain is DAMVIQNPRYQVTQFGKPVTLSCSQTLNHNVMYWYQQKSSQAPKLLFHYYDKDFNNEADTPDNFQSRRPNTSFCFLDIRSPGLGDTAMYLCATSRQKPVGGRPNEQFFGPGTRLTVL.

This clone turned up a few times. The chain joins TRBV7-9 to TRBJ1-2; no reliable D call. Trimming cost V 4 bases and J 6 bases, with 15 bases left between them. Germline CDR1 and CDR2: SEHNR and FQNEAQ (reference sequence). CDR3 length: 14 residues. The CDR3 here is CASSSGSPGDGYTF. CDR3 in DNA: TGTGCCAGCAGCTCCGGGAGCCCAGGTGATGGCTACACCTTC.

The chain uses TRBV18 and TRBJ1-1; TRBD1 might be the D (5 bases). V dropped 6 bases and J dropped 3 bases, with 14 bases sitting between them. The CDR3 covers 14 residues. The V gene's germline CDR1 is KGHSH and CDR2 LQKENI. The CDR3 DNA is TGTGCCAGCTCCCTTCAGGGTCCCTACACTGAAGCTTTCTTT. Its translation: CASSLQGPYTEAFF.

This chain uses TRBV28 with TRBJ2-6, with D possibly matching TRBD1 (6 bases). In germline, CDR1 is MDHEN, CDR2 SYDVKM. This CDR3 is 15 amino acids long. Trimming took 5 bases from V and 4 from J, leaving 12 bases between them. CDR3 DNA: TGTGCCAGCAGTCCACAGGGTTTGGGGGCCAACGTCCTGACTTTC. Its protein product is CASSPQGLGANVLTF.

The genes are TRBV4-2 and TRBJ2-1; 7 bases match TRBD1. After removal of 2 bases from V and 4 bases from J, the junction contained 2 bases not matched to a gene. Germline loops: CDR1 LGHNA, CDR2 YNFKEQ. The CDR3 totals 14 residues. The CDR3 DNA sequence: TGTGCCAGCAGCCAACCGGGACAGTACAATGAGCAGTTCTTC. This gives the protein CASSQPGQYNEQFF.

J is TRBJ2-4 and V is TRBV2, with 10 bases identical to TRBD2. Germline V gene lookup returns CDR1 SNHLY and CDR2 FYNNEI. The CDR3 is 16 residues long. The trim removed 8 bases at V and 9 bases at J, leaving 16 bases unmatched. CDR3 protein: CASRGERLAGEGIQYF. The CDR3 DNA reads TGTGCCAGCCGTGGAGAGAGGCTAGCGGGAGAAGGCATTCAGTACTTC.

This clone was seen only a few times. The chain combines TRBV6-6 with TRBJ2-1, with a tentative D call TRBD2 (5 bases). Between the trimmed V and J ends, which lost 11 bases and 5 bases, there was a span of 19 bases. The CDR3 runs to 14 residues. Germline V CDR1 and CDR2: MNHNY, SVGAGI (reference sequence). The CDR3 spells CAGASPGTNNEQFF. The CDR3 region has the DNA TGTGCCGGAGCGAGTCCGGGAACCAACAATGAGCAGTTCTTC.

The chain combines TRBV28 with TRBJ2-7; 7 nucleotides align to TRBD2. The CDR3 has 13 amino acids. The ends lost 8 bases at V and 4 bases at J; junction bases unmatched: 8. Germline lookup yields CDR1 MDHEN and CDR2 SYDVKM. CDR3 in amino acids: CASGAGTFYEQYF. The CDR3 nucleotides are TGTGCCAGCGGAGCGGGAACATTTTACGAGCAGTACTTC.

The chain joins TRBV4-2 to TRBJ2-5, with 11 bases lining up with TRBD1. This CDR3 is built from 15 residues. Germline V lookup: CDR1 LGHNA, CDR2 YNFKEQ. V lost 2 bases and J lost 5; bases outside the gene matches: 4. CDR3 in amino acids: CASSQPDRGRETQYF. In DNA, the CDR3 is TGTGCCAGCAGCCAACCGGACAGGGGGCGGGAGACCCAGTACTTC.

J is TRBJ1-2 and V is TRBV6-5; maybe TRBD1 (6 bases). CDR1 is MNHEY, CDR2 SVGAGI, per germline. The CDR3 consists of 13 residues. Trimming cost V 0 bases and J 8 bases, with 10 bases left between them. This CDR3 is CASSYSQGRGYTF. The CDR3 DNA is TGTGCCAGCAGTTACTCGCAGGGGCGAGGCTACACCTTC.

The chain employs TRBV4-1 and TRBJ2-2; 9 bases agree with TRBD1. Germline trimming cut 6 bases from V and 7 bases from J; bases unmatched to any gene: 6. Germline V gives CDR1 MGHRA, CDR2 YSYEKL. This CDR3 region has 14 residues. This CDR3 is CASSKQGAGGELFF. CDR3 coding DNA: TGCGCCAGCAGTAAACAGGGGGCGGGCGGGGAGCTGTTTTTT.